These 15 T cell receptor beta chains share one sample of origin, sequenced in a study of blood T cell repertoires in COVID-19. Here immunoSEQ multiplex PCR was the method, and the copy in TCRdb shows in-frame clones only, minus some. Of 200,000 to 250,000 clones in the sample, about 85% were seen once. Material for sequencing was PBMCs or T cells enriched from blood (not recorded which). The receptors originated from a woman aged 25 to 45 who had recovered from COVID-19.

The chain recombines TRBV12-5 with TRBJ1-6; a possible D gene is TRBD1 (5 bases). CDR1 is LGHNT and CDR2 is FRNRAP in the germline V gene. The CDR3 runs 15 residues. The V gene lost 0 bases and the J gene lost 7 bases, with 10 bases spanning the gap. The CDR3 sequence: CASGLVGAENSPLHF. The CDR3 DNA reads TGTGCTAGTGGTTTGGTAGGGGCAGAAAATTCACCCCTCCACTTT.

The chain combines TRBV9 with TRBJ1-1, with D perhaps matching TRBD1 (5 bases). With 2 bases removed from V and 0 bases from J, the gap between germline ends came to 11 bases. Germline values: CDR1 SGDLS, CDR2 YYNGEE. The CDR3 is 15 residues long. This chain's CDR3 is CASSVRQRMNTEAFF. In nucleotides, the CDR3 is TGTGCCAGCAGCGTCCGACAGAGGATGAACACTGAAGCTTTCTTT.

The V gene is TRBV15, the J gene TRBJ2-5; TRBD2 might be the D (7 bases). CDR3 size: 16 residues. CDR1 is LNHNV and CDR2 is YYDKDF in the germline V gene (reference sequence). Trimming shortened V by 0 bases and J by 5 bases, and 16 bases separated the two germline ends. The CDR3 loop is CATSRDRGGGGETQYF. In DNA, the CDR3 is TGTGCCACCAGCAGAGATAGGGGGGGCGGTGGGGAGACCCAGTACTTC.

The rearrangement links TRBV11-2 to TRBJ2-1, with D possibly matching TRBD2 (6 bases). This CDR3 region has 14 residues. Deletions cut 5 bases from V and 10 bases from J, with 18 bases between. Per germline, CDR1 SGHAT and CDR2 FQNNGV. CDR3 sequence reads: CASSPRIAANEQFF. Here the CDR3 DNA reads TGTGCCAGCAGCCCCCGCATAGCGGCGAACGAGCAGTTCTTC.

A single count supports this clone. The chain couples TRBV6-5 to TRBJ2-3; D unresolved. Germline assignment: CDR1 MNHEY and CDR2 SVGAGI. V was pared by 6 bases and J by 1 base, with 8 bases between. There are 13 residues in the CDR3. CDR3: CASRPGGTDTQYF. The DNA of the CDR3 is TGTGCCAGCAGGCCCGGAGGCACAGATACGCAGTATTTT.

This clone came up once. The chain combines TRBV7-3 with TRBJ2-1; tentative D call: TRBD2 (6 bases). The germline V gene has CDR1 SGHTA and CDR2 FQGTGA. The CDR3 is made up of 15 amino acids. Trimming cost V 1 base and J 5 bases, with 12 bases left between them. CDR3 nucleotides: TGTGCCAGCAGCTTAAGTCCTAGCGCCAACAATGAGCAGTTCTTC. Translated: CASSLSPSANNEQFF.

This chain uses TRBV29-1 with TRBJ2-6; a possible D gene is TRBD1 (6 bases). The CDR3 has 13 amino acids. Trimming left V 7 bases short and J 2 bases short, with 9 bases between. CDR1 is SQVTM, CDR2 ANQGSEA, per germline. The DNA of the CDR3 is TGCAGCGCATACAGGGCTGGGGCCAACGTCCTGACTTTC. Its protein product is CSAYRAGANVLTF.

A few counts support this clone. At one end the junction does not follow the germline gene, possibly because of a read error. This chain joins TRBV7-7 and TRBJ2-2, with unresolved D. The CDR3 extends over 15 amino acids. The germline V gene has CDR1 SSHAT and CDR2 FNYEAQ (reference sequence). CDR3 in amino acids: CASSFGRPGTGELFF. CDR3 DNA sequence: TGTGCTAGCAGCTTTGGTCGTCCGGGCACCGGGGAGCTGTTTTTT.

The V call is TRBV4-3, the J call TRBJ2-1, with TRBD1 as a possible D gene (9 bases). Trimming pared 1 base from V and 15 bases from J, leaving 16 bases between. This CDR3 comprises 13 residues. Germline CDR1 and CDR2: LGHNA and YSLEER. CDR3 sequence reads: CASSQVGRDRVFF. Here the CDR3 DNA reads TGCGCCAGCAGCCAAGTCGGGAGGGACAGGGTGTTCTTC.

The CDR3 reads CASSQGLAPAEQYF. Written as DNA, the CDR3 is TGCGCCAGCAGCCAAGGGCTAGCCCCGGCCGAGCAGTACTTC. This rearrangement joins TRBV4-1 to TRBJ2-7; the D gene is possibly TRBD2 (5 bases). This CDR3 has 14 residues. Per the germline V gene, CDR1 is MGHRA and CDR2 is YSYEKL. Deletions cut 1 base from V and 6 bases from J, with 13 bases between.

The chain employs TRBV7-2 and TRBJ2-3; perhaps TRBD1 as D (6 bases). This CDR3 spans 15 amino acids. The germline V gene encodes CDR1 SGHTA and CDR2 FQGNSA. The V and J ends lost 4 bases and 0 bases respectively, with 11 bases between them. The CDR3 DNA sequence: TGTGCCAGCAGCTCACAGGGATATAGCACAGATACGCAGTATTTT. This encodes CASSSQGYSTDTQYF.

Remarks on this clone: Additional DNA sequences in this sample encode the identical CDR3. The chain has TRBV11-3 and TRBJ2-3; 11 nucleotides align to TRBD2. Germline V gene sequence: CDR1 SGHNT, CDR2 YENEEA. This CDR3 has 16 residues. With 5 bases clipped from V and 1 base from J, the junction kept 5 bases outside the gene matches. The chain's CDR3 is CASSPGTSGRTDTQYF. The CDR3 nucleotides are TGTGCCAGCAGCCCGGGGACTAGCGGACGCACAGATACGCAGTATTTT.

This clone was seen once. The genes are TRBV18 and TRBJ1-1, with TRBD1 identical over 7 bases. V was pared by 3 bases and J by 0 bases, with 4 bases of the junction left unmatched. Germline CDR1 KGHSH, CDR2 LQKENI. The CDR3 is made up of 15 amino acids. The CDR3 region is CASSPRGTVNTEAFF. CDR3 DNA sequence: TGTGCCAGCTCACCTAGGGGGACAGTGAACACTGAAGCTTTCTTT. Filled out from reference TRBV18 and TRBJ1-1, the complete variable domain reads NAGVMQNPRHLVRRRGQEARLRCSPMKGHSHVYWYRQLPEEGLKFMVYLQKENIIDESGMPKERFSAEFPKEGPSILRIQQVVRGDSAAYFCASSPRGTVNTEAFFGQGTRLTVV.

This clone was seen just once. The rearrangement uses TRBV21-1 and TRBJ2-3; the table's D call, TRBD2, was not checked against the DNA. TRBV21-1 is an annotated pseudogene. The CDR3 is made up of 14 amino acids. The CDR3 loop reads CASSKRWGGPTQYF. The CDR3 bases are TGTGCCAGCAGCAAAAGGTGGGGGGGCCCTACGCAGTATTTT.

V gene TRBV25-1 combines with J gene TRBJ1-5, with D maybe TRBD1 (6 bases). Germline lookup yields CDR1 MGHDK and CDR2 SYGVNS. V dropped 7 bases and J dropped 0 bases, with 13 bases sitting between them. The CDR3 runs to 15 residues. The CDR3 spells CASKYRAYSNQPQHF. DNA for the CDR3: TGTGCCAGCAAGTACAGGGCTTATAGCAATCAGCCCCAGCATTTT.